These 27 T cell receptor beta chains share one sample of origin, sequenced in a study of tumor and adjacent non-tumor tissue in lung cancer. Three rounds of nested PCR, following a modified ARM-PCR protocol, produced the TCRbeta library. From the multiplex PCR reads, TCRdb called clonotypes with MiXCR, one entry per CDR3 protein. This sample yields 120,000 or so distinct CDR3 sequences, of which 55% to 75% are seen a single time; around 13% belongs to the top ten. No cell sorting was done before RNA was extracted from the tissue. What was sequenced was lung tumor tissue. The receptor source for this set is a man aged 30-40 years with non-small cell lung cancer.

This clonotype is a singleton in its sample. A much bigger clone sits one base away, suggesting this may be a read error. The chain combines TRBV12-3 or TRBV12-4 with TRBJ2-3, with 10 bases matching TRBD2. The CDR3 is 15 residues long. Trimming removed 10 bases from V and 3 bases from J; junction bases left unmatched: 10. CDR3 sequence (DNA): TGTGCCACCACTTCTAGCGGGAGAGATACAGATACGCAGTATTTT. This gives the protein CATTSSGRDTDTQYF.

About this clonotype itself: It is likely a read error, because the conserved phenylalanine at the end of the CDR3 is missing. The DNA is left out, because the CDR3 cannot be placed on it with certainty; the CDR3 is given as TCRdb lists it. The J gene is TRBJ1-2, the V gene TRBV12-3 or TRBV12-4; the table's D call, TRBD1, has no DNA check behind it. Ends included, the CDR3 has 11 residues. The chain's CDR3 is CASSRGTDYII.

This clonotype showed up just once. This chain joins TRBV11-2 and TRBJ1-6, with D unclear. The germline V gene has CDR1 SGHAT and CDR2 FQNNGV. V lost 5 bases to trimming and J lost 19 bases, with 30 bases between them. The CDR3 contains 16 residues. As DNA, the CDR3 is TGTGCCAGCAGCCTCACGGGTGGGGTCGGTAATTCACCCCGTCACTTT. This sequence encodes CASSLTGGVGNSPRHF. Filled out from reference TRBV11-2 and TRBJ1-6, the complete variable domain reads EAGVAQSPRYKIIEKRQSVAFWCNPISGHATLYWYQQILGQGPKLLIQFQNNGVVDDSQLPKDRFSAERLKGVDSTLKIQPAKLEDSAVYLCASSLTGGVGNSPRHFGNGTRLTVT.

As for this clonotype: This may be a read error: a much more frequent sequence differs by one nucleotide. Likely a read error: the CDR3 ends without its conserved phenylalanine or tryptophan. This rearrangement joins TRBV6-6 to TRBJ2-7, with 7 bases lining up with TRBD2. The ends lost 5 bases at V and 0 bases at J; junction bases unmatched: 10. Germline loops: CDR1 MNHNY, CDR2 SVGAGI (reference sequence). The CDR3 is made up of 16 amino acids. CDR3 coding DNA: TGTGCCAGCAGTCCCCGGAGAGCGGGGACCTCCTACGAGCAGTACTCC. It specifies CASSPRRAGTSYEQYS.

Only a few counts were recorded for this clonotype. The V gene is TRBV14, the J gene TRBJ2-7, with TRBD1 matching over 7 bases. This CDR3 contains 15 residues. Germline assignment: CDR1 SGHDN and CDR2 FVKESK. Germline trimming cut 6 bases from V and 2 bases from J; bases unmatched to any gene: 10. The DNA of the CDR3 is TGTGCCAGCAGGGTCCGGGACAGCTGCACCTACGAGCAGTACTTC. Its protein product is CASRVRDSCTYEQYF.

Remarks on this clonotype: The junction differs from germline at one of its ends, possibly a read error. CDR3 residues: CASRKEGVRTGELFF. For the CDR3, the DNA is TGTGCCAGCAGAAAAGAGGGGGTCCGGACCGGAGAGCTGTTTTTT. The chain couples TRBV6-2 or TRBV6-3 to TRBJ2-2; possible D gene TRBD1, 6 bases. Germline V gene data show CDR1 as MNHEY and CDR2 as SVGEGT. This CDR3 has 15 residues.

The gene calls are TRBV29-1 and TRBJ1-1; unclear D gene. Germline CDR1 and CDR2: SQVTM and ANQGSEA. The V end was cut by 8 bases, the J end by 5 bases, with 15 bases between. The CDR3 totals 12 residues. The CDR3 coding sequence is TGCAGCTGTACAGAGGGAAGGACTGAAGCTTTCTTT. Amino acids: CSCTEGRTEAFF.

In regard to this clonotype: Sequence at one end of the junction differs from germline and may be a read error. The chain uses TRBV20-1 and TRBJ1-4, with no clear D. Germline CDR1 reads DFQATT; CDR2 reads SNEGSKA (reference sequence). This CDR3 is built from 13 residues. CDR3: CSATEEANEKLFF. CDR3 nucleotide sequence: TGCAGCGCTACAGAGGAGGCTAATGAAAAACTGTTTTTT.

With respect to this clonotype: One base away lies a much larger clone, so this may be a sequencing read error. The V and J genes are TRBV5-1 and TRBJ2-7, with TRBD1 identical over 9 bases. The CDR3 extends over 13 amino acids. Per germline, CDR1 SGHRS and CDR2 YFSETQ. Trimming at V came to 4 bases and at J to 7 bases, leaving 6 bases not matched to a gene. The CDR3 DNA reads TGCGCCAGCAGCAAGGGACAGGGATGGGAGCAGTACTTC. It translates to CASSKGQGWEQYF.

In its sample, this clonotype was seen many times. The rearrangement uses TRBV20-1 and TRBJ2-3; D unresolved. CDR3 length: 14 residues. Trimming took 2 bases from V and 0 from J, leaving 9 bases between them. Germline V CDR1 and CDR2: DFQATT, SNEGSKA (reference sequence). The CDR3 DNA follows: TGCAGTGCTAGAAGGCCAGTAAGCACAGATACGCAGTATTTT. It encodes CSARRPVSTDTQYF.

This clonotype appeared a few times. The V gene is TRBV13, the J gene TRBJ2-7; perhaps TRBD1 as D (6 bases). This CDR3 region has 15 residues. Trimming removed 1 base from V and 3 bases from J, with 13 bases in between. Germline assignment: CDR1 PRHDT and CDR2 FYEKMQ (reference sequence). The CDR3 here is CASSLEVGAGYEQYF. CDR3 nucleotides: TGTGCCAGCAGCTTAGAAGTGGGGGCAGGCTACGAGCAGTACTTC.

With regard to this clonotype: One end of the junction fails to match germline, which may point to a read error. The V gene is TRBV4-1, the J gene TRBJ2-7; a possible D gene is TRBD1 (7 bases). CDR1 MGHRA and CDR2 YSYEKL come from the germline V gene. This CDR3 contains 12 residues. CDR3 nucleotides: TGCGATGCGGGACAGATTCACAACGAGCAGTGCTTC. This translates into CDAGQIHNEQCF.

To note about this clonotype: The CDR3 ends on some other residue instead of the conserved phenylalanine or tryptophan, so this is likely a read error. The chain uses TRBV11-2 and TRBJ2-1; 7 nucleotides line up with TRBD2. CDR3 length: 15 residues. The V gene end was trimmed by 5 bases and the J gene end by 2 bases; junction bases not matched to a gene: 6. From germline, CDR1 is SGHAT and CDR2 FQNNGV. The CDR3 sequence: CASSPRRGAYNEQFL. CDR3 sequence (DNA): TGTGCCAGCAGCCCCCGTCGGGGGGCCTACAATGAGCAGTTCTTA.

This clonotype was counted ten times or more. The chain couples TRBV20-1 to TRBJ1-5; D remains unclear. The length of the CDR3 is 16 residues. The germline gives CDR1 DFQATT, CDR2 SNEGSKA (reference sequence). Trimming removed 0 bases from V and 0 bases from J, with 12 bases in between. The CDR3 loop reads CSARDVLAYSNQPQHF. The CDR3 DNA reads as TGCAGTGCTAGAGATGTCTTGGCGTATAGCAATCAGCCCCAGCATTTT.

With regard to this clonotype: With a much larger clone just one base away, this may be a read error. This chain connects TRBV12-5 to TRBJ2-1, with 8 bases fitting TRBD2. The CDR3 consists of 15 residues. Germline CDR1 reads LGHNT; CDR2 reads FRNRAP. With V trimmed by 4 bases and J by 4 bases, 6 bases remained unmatched. CDR3 in amino acids: CASGSGLEEYNEQFF. DNA of the CDR3: TGTGCTAGTGGTTCGGGACTAGAGGAGTACAATGAGCAGTTCTTC.

On this clonotype itself: Given a much more abundant clone one base away, this may be a read error. The CDR3 DNA follows: TGCAGCGTTCCCGAACTAGCGGGAAACATTCAGTACTTC. It codes for CSVPELAGNIQYF. The chain uses TRBV29-1 and TRBJ2-4; 9 nucleotides match TRBD2. This CDR3 spans 13 amino acids. V trimming: 5 bases; J trimming: 6 bases; junction bases outside the gene matches: 5. Per germline, CDR1 SQVTM and CDR2 ANQGSEA.

This clonotype showed up many times. The chain joins TRBV11-2 to TRBJ1-1; possible D gene TRBD1, 6 bases. V was pared by 5 bases and J by 6 bases, with 16 bases between. Germline V gene lookup returns CDR1 SGHAT and CDR2 FQNNGV. The CDR3 runs to 14 residues. This CDR3 is CASSPLGGRAEAFF. DNA of the CDR3: TGTGCCAGCAGCCCCCTGGGGGGCAGGGCTGAAGCTTTCTTT.

This clonotype was detected only a few times. A much larger clone sits a single nucleotide away, making a read error possible. This sequence joins TRBV20-1 and TRBJ1-2; the D gene is possibly TRBD1 (5 bases). Per germline, CDR1 DFQATT and CDR2 SNEGSKA (reference sequence). The CDR3 has 13 amino acids. Trimming cost V 3 bases and J 7 bases, with 15 bases left between them. The CDR3 region is CSASPRVPGGYTF. The CDR3 nucleotides are TGCAGTGCTAGTCCCAGGGTGCCGGGTGGCTACACCTTC.

Turning to this clonotype: A read error may explain this, as a much larger clone is one base away. The chain couples TRBV12-3 or TRBV12-4 to TRBJ2-3; perhaps TRBD2 as D (5 bases). CDR3 length: 15 amino acids. The V gene lost 4 bases and the J gene lost 1 base, with 12 bases spanning the gap. The chain's CDR3 is CASSSGGPRTDTQYF. Written as DNA, the CDR3 is TGTGCCAGCAGTTCAGGCGGGCCTCGCACAGATACGCAGTATTTT.

This clonotype occurred many times. CDR3 sequence: CASSSGQETQYF. In nucleotides, the CDR3 is TGTGCCAGCTCTAGCGGGCAAGAGACCCAGTACTTC. This chain joins TRBV6-6 and TRBJ2-5, with 8 bases fitting TRBD2. V dropped 8 bases and J dropped 2; count of bases not matched to a gene: 1. The CDR3 is 12 amino acids. The germline V gene encodes CDR1 MNHNY and CDR2 SVGAGI (reference sequence).

The genes are TRBV4-1 and TRBJ2-7; 8 bases line up with TRBD1. This CDR3 has 16 residues. Per germline, CDR1 MGHRA and CDR2 YSYEKL. The J segment lost 0 bases and the V segment lost 4 bases, leaving 8 bases of the junction unmatched. CDR3 nucleotides: TGCGCCAGCAGCCGAGGACAGGGTCCAAGCTCCTACGAGCAGTACGTC. It is translated as CASSRGQGPSSYEQYV.

A few counts support this clonotype. The junction shows a germline mismatch at one end, possibly a read error. The chain employs TRBV11-2 and TRBJ2-7; D gene ambiguous. Germline lookup yields CDR1 SGHAT and CDR2 FQNNGV. The CDR3 runs to 11 residues. Written as DNA, the CDR3 is TGTGTCAGCAGCTTATTCTACGTGCAGTACTTC. Translation gives CVSSLFYVQYF.

This clonotype was counted at least ten times. The chain is built from TRBV4-3 and TRBJ2-1, with TRBD2 identical over 8 bases. Unmatched junction bases numbered 5, after V lost 1 base and J lost 6 bases. Per the germline V gene, CDR1 is LGHNA and CDR2 is YSLEER. This CDR3 comprises 15 residues. As DNA, the CDR3 is TGCGCCAGCAGCCAAGGAATAGCGGGGTTCAATGAGCAGTTCTTC. This sequence encodes CASSQGIAGFNEQFF.

Details on this clonotype: The germline gene is not matched at one end of the junction; a read error may be the cause. This chain uses TRBV11-2 with TRBJ1-1, with TRBD1 matching 11 bases. The CDR3 has 16 residues. Germline lookup yields CDR1 SGHAT and CDR2 FQNNGV. The CDR3 bases are TGTGTCAGCAGCCACGCCTCCGGGACAGGGGGCACTGAAGCTTTCTTT. This sequence encodes CVSSHASGTGGTEAFF.

Turning to this clonotype: At one boundary the junction diverges from the germline segment, which might be a read error. This chain connects TRBV28 to TRBJ1-1; D perhaps matches TRBD1 (5 bases). The germline CDR1 and CDR2 sequences are MDHEN and SYDVKM. The CDR3 is 15 residues long. CDR3: CASSSPAQGDTEAYF. The CDR3 coding sequence is TGTGCCAGCAGTTCTCCAGCCCAGGGAGACACTGAAGCTTACTTT.

Remarks on this clonotype: A clone one base away is much larger, so this may be a read error. CDR3 in amino acids: CSTRKGDGELFF. The CDR3 coding sequence is TGCAGTACTAGAAAAGGAGACGGGGAGCTGTTTTTT. The chain links TRBV20-1 to TRBJ2-2; TRBD2 might be the D (5 bases). This CDR3 contains 12 residues. Germline CDR1 and CDR2: DFQATT and SNEGSKA (reference sequence).

This clonotype was recorded at least ten times. The chain combines TRBV6-2 or TRBV6-3 with TRBJ2-3; the D is unclear. From germline, CDR1 is MNHEY and CDR2 SVGEGT. Trimming shortened V by 6 bases and J by 2 bases, and 9 bases separated the two germline ends. The CDR3 has 13 amino acids. CDR3 bases: TGTGCCAGCAGGGTATTGGACACAGATACGCAGTATTTT. This translates into CASRVLDTDTQYF.